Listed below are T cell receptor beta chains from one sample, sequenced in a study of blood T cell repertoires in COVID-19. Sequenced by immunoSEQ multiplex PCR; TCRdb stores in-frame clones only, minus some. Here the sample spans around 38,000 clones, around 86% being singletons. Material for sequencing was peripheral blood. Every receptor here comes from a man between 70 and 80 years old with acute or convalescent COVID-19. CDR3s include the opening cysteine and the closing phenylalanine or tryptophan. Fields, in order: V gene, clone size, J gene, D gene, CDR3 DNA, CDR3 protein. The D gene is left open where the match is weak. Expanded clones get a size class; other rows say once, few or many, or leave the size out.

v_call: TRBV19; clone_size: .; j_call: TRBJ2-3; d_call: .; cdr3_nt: TGTGCCAGCGCTAACCCGGGATCCACAGATACGCAGTATTTT; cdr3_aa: CASANPGSTDTQYF
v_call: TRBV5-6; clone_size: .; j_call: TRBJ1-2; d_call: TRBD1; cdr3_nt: TGTGCCAGCAACCTCGACAGGGCGGGCGGCTACACCTTC; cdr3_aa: CASNLDRAGGYTF
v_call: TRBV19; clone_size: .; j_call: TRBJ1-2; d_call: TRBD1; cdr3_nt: TGTGCCAGTAGTCCTGGGGCAGGGGGCTATGGCTACACCTTC; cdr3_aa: CASSPGAGGYGYTF
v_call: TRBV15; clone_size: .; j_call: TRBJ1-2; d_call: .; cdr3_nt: TGTGCCACCAGCAGAGATGGGGGAGGGGCTAACTATGGCTACACCTTC; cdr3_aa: CATSRDGGGANYGYTF
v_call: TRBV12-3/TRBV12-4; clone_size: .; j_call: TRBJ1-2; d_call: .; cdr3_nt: TGTGCCAGCAGGGGGGCGGGTGACTATGGCTACACCTTC; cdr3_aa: CASRGAGDYGYTF
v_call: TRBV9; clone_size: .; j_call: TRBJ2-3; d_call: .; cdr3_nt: TGTGCCAGCAGCGTAGGCCGGGGCGGGGGCGCAGATACGCAGTATTTT; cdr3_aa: CASSVGRGGGADTQYF
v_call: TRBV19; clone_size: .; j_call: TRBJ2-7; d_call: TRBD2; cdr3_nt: TGTGCCAGTAGTACCCGCGGGGGGGCCTACGAGCAGTACTTC; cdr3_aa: CASSTRGGAYEQYF
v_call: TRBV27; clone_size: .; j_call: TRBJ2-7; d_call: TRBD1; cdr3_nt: TGTGCCAGCAGTCCGGGGACAGGGCGCGAGCAGTACTTC; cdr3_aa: CASSPGTGREQYF
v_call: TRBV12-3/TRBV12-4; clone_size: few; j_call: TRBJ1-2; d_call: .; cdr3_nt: TGTGCCAGCAGTGTTTCGAGGTTCGAAGGCTACACCTTC; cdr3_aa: CASSVSRFEGYTF
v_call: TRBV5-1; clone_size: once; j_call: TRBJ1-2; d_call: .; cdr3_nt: TGCGCCAGCAGCTTGGAATCAGGGCATAACTATGGCTACACCTTC; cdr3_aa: CASSLESGHNYGYTF
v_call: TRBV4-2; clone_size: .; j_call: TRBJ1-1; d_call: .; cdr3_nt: TGTGCCAGCAGCCAAGGGAGGGGCGGCACTGAAGCTTTCTTT; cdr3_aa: CASSQGRGGTEAFF
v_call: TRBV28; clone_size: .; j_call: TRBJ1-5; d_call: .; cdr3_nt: TGTGCCAGCAGAACCGACAGGCTGGCTCAGCCCCAGCATTTT; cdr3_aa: CASRTDRLAQPQHF
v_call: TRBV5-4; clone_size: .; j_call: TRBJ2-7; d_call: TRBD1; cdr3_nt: TGTGCCAGCAGCCGCGGACAGGGAGGTATCGAGCAGTACTTC; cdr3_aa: CASSRGQGGIEQYF
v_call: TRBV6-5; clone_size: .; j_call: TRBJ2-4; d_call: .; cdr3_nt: TGTGCCAGCAGAACAGGAATTTACATTCAGTACTTC; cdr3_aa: CASRTGIYIQYF
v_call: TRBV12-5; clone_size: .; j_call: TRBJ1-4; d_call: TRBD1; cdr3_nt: TGTGCTAGTGGTAAGGGACAGGGGGAAGAAAAACTGTTTTTT; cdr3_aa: CASGKGQGEEKLFF
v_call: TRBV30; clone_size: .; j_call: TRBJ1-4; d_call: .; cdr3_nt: TGTGCCTGGAGGAAGGTGCGGCAGGGGAATGAAAAACTGTTTTTT; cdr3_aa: CAWRKVRQGNEKLFF
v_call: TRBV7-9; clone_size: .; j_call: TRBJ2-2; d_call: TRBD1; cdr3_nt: TGTGCTCAAGCACCGGACAGGGGGAACACCGGGGAGCTGTTTTTT; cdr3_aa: CAQAPDRGNTGELFF
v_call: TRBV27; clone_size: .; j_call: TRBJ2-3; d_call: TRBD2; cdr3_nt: TGTGCCAGCAGTTCTTATAGCGGGAGGACTGCAGATACGCAGTATTTT; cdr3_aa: CASSSYSGRTADTQYF
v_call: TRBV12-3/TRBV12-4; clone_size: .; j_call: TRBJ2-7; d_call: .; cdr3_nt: TGTGCCAGCAGTCCAGACACTTACGAGCAGTACTTC; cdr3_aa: CASSPDTYEQYF
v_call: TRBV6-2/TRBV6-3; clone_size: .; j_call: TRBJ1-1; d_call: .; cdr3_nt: TGTGCCAGCAGCCCCGAGGGGTCAGGGGCAACTGAAGCTTTCTTT; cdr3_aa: CASSPEGSGATEAFF
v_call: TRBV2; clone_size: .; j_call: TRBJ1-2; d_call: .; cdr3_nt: TGTGCCAGCAATCGCGACCGACAGCGTGGCTACACCTTC; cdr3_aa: CASNRDRQRGYTF
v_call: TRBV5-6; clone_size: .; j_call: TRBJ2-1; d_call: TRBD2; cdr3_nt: TGTGCCAGCAGCGTCCTAGCGGGAAGTAGCAATGAGCAGTTCTTC; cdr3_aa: CASSVLAGSSNEQFF
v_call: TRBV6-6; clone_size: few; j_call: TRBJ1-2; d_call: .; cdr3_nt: TGTGCCAGCCATCTTATCAAACACGACTATGGCTACACCTTC; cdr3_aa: CASHLIKHDYGYTF
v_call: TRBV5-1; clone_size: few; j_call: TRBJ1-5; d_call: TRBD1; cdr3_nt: TGCGCCAGCAGCTTGTCAGGGGGCCGGGATCAGCCCCAGCATTTT; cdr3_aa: CASSLSGGRDQPQHF
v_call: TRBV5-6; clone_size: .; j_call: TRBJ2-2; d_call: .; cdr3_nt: TGTGCCAGCAGCTCGCGGGACGGGCCCAGGGAGCTGTTTTTT; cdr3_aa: CASSSRDGPRELFF
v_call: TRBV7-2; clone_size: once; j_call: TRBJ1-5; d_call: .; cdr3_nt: TGTGCCAGCAGCTTTAGTCGGGGGGCCAGTCAGCCCCAGCATTTT; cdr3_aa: CASSFSRGASQPQHF
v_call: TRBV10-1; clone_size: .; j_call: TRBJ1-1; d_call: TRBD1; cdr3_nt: TGCGCCAGCAGCCGGGACAGCAACACTGAAGCTTTCTTT; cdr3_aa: CASSRDSNTEAFF
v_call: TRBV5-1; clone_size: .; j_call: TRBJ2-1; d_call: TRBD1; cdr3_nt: TGCGCCAGCAGCTTGGGGCTTGTAACAGGGGGTGAGCAGTTCTTC; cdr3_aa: CASSLGLVTGGEQFF
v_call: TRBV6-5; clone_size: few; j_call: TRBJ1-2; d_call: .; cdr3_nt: TGTGCCAGCCTTCTACAGGGTGGAAATGGCTACACCTTC; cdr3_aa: CASLLQGGNGYTF
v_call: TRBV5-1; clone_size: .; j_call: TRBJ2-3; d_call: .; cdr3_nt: TGCGCCAGCAGCTTGGAGGGGCGGCAGTCAGATACGCAGTATTTT; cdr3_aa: CASSLEGRQSDTQYF
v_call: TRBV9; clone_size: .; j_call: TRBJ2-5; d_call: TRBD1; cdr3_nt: TGTGCCAGCAGCCTAAGGACAGGGAGCCAAGAGACCCAGTACTTC; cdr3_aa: CASSLRTGSQETQYF
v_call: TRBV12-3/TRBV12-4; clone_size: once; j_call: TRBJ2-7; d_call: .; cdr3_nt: TGTGCCAGCAGTAGTGACAGCTACGAGCAGTACTTC; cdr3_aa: CASSSDSYEQYF
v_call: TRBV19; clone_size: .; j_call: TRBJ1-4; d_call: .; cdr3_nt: TGTGCCAGTAGTAGCCAGGACAGAGAAAAACTGTTTTTT; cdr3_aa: CASSSQDREKLFF
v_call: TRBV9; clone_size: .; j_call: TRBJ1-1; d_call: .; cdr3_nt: TGTGCCAGCAGTCGATGGAGGAGTGCGGACACTGAAGCTTTCTTT; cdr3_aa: CASSRWRSADTEAFF
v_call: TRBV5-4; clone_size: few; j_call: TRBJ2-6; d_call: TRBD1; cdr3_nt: TGTGCCAGCAGCGAGACCCCGACAGGGCGATGGCCCTACGTCCTGACTTTC; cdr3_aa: CASSETPTGRWPYVLTF
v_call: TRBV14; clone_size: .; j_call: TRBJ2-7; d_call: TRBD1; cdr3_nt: TGTGCCAGCAGCCAAGTAACAGGGGGCAGTGAGAAGCAGTACTTC; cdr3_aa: CASSQVTGGSEKQYF
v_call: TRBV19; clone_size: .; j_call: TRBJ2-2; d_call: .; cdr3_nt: TGTGCCAGTAGTATCCAGGCCGGTACCGGGGAGCTGTTTTTT; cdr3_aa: CASSIQAGTGELFF
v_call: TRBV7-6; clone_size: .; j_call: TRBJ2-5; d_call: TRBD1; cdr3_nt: TGTGCCAGCAGCCGGGACAGGCAGGAGACCCAGTACTTC; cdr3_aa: CASSRDRQETQYF
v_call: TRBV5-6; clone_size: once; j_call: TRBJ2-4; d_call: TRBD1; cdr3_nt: TGTGCCAGCAGCTTGGCGGCCGAAGGGGGCTTTGCCAAAAACATTCAGTACTTC; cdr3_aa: CASSLAAEGGFAKNIQYF
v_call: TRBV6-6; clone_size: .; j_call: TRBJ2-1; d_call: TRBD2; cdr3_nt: TGTGCCAGCAGTTACCCGGGGGGGCCCGTCAATGAGCAGTTCTTC; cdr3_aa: CASSYPGGPVNEQFF
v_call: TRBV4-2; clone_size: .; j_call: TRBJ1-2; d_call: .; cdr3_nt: TGTGCCAGCAGCCAAGATATCAGGCTTAGTGGCTACACCTTC; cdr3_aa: CASSQDIRLSGYTF
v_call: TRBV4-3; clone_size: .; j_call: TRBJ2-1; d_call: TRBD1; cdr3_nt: TGCGCCAGCAGCCAAGCGGGTCGTACCGGGACAGGGAGTAATGAGCAGTTCTTC; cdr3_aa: CASSQAGRTGTGSNEQFF
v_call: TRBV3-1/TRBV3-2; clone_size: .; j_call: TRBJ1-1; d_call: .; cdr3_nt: TGTGCCAGCAGCCAAGACAGGGTGCGGGCTTTCTTT; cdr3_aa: CASSQDRVRAFF
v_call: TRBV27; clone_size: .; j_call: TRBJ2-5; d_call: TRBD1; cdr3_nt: TGTGCCAGCAGCGTTGGGACAGGGGGGACCCAGTACTTC; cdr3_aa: CASSVGTGGTQYF
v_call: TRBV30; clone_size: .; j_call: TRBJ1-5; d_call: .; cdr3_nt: TGTGCCTGGAGCGCGGGGGCGAGCAATCAGCCCCAGCATTTT; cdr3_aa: CAWSAGASNQPQHF
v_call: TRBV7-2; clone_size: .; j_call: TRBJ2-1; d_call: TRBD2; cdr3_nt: TGTGCCAGCAGCTTAGGGTCCCGGGGGGATCCCTACAATGAGCAGTTCTTC; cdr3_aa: CASSLGSRGDPYNEQFF
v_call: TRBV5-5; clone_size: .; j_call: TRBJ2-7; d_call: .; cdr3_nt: TGTGCCAGCAATTGGCAGGGTTCCTACGAGCAGTACTTC; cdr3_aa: CASNWQGSYEQYF
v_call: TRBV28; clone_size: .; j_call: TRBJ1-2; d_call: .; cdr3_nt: TGTGCCAGCATCTCCGGGGTGGACTATGGCTACACCTTC; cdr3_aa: CASISGVDYGYTF
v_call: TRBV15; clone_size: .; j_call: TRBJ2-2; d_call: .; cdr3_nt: TGTGCCACCAGCCCTAGACTGGGCGGGGAGCTGTTTTTT; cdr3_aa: CATSPRLGGELFF
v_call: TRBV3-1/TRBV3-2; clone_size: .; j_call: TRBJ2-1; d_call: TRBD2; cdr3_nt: TGTGCCAGCAGCCAAGTAGGGAGGGGCTCCTACAATGAGCAGTTCTTC; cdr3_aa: CASSQVGRGSYNEQFF
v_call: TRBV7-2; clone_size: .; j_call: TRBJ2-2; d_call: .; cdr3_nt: TGTGCCAGCAGCCCCGATCCACGGGGGTTTTCCGGGGAGCTGTTTTTT; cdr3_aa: CASSPDPRGFSGELFF
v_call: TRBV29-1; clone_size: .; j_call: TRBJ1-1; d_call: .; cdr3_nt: TGCAGCGTTAGACAGGTGATGAACACTGAAGCTTTCTTT; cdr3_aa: CSVRQVMNTEAFF
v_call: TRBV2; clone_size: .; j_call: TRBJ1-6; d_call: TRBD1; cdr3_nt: TGTGCCAGCAGTCCCCGGACAGGGGGTTTTTCACCCCTCCACTTT; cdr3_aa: CASSPRTGGFSPLHF
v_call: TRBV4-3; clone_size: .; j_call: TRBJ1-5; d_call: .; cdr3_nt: TGCGCCAGCAGCCAAGTACTAGAGAATCAGCCCCAGCATTTT; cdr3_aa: CASSQVLENQPQHF
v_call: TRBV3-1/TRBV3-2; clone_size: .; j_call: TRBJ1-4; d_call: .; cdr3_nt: TGTGCCAGCACCCAGATCGGGGGTAGCGAAAAACTGTTTTTT; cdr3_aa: CASTQIGGSEKLFF
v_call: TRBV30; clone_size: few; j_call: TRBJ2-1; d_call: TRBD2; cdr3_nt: TGTGCCTGGAGTGTACGGGGCGGGGGGGCCAACTATGAGCAGTTCTTC; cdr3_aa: CAWSVRGGGANYEQFF
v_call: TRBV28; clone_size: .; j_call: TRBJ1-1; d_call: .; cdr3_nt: TGTGCCAGCAGAATCAGCGGGAACACTGAAGCTTTCTTT; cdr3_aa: CASRISGNTEAFF